This T cell receptor beta chain was recovered during a study of metastatic and nonmetastatic thyroid tumors. At the level of the study: Repertoires of blood and of tissue (tumor or nodule) from malignant and benign thyroid patients were compared.

This clone was observed at least ten times. The antigen remains undetermined. CDR1 and CDR2 (germline): DFQATT, SNEGSKA (reference sequence). Trimming removed 0 bases from V and 4 bases from J; junction bases left unmatched: 5. This CDR3 has 14 amino acids. Study findings and constraints: Reports indicated that malignant thyroid tumors showed significantly higher TCR beta diversity than benign nodules did, in blood and tumor.

None of the patients had undergone any treatment ahead of thyroid surgery. In the original workflow: A classifier of distant metastasis in papillary thyroid cancer was built from CDR3 differences (across clinicopathological groups). TCRdb reanalyzed the PCR reads with MiXCR. TCRdb, rather than the study authors, made the V and J calls. The table records approximately 30,000 clones, about 25% of them present only once. This chain joins TRBV20-1 and TRBJ2-5; 7 nucleotides line up with TRBD1. Sequencing was carried out using blood. This clonotype was obtained from a female donor with papillary thyroid cancer or a benign thyroid nodule (not recorded which). Some clones in this sample may be carry-over from other donors' samples. The CDR3 loop is CSARDTRQGETQYF. DNA for the CDR3: TGCAGTGCTAGAGATACTCGACAGGGAGAGACCCAGTACTTC.